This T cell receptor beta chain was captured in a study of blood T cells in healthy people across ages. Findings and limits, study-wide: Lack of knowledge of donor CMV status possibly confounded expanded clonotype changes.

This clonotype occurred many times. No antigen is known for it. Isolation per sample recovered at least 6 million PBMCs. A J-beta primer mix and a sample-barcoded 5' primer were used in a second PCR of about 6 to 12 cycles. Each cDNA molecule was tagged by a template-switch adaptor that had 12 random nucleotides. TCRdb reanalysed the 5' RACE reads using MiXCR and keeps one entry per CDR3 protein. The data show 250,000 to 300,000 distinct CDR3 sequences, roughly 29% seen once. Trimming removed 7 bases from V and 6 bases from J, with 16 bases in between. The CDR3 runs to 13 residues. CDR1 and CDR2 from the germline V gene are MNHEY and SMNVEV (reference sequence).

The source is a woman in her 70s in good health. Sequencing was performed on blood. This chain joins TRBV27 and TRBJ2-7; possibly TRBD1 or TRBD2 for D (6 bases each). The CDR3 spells CASMRDTRTEQYF. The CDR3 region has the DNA TGTGCCAGCATGCGGGACACTCGAACCGAGCAGTACTTC.